This is a list of T cell receptor beta chains from one sample in a study of T cells in Graves' hyperthyroidism and ophthalmopathy. TCRdb recomputed calls from the multiplex PCR reads with MiXCR, one row per CDR3 protein. Here the sample spans a few hundred thousand distinct CDR3 sequences, roughly 13% being singletons. The specimen sequenced was blood. The receptor set was obtained from a woman aged 18-29 years with Graves' hyperthyroidism. The CDR3 runs from the conserved cysteine through the conserved F or W. The order of the fields is J gene, V gene, D gene, clone size, CDR3 DNA, CDR3 protein. The D gene is left open where the match is weak. Clone size is shown for a subset of rows, as once, few, many or a class of expanded clone.

TRBJ2-1,TRBV7-2,TRBD1,many,TGTGCCAGCAGCTTTCGGACAGGGAACAATGAGCAGTTCTTC,CASSFRTGNNEQFF
TRBJ1-1,TRBV10-2,NA,NA,TGCGCCAGCAGTGAGTCCGAGGACCACACTGAAGCTTTCTTT,CASSESEDHTEAFF
TRBJ2-7,TRBV19,TRBD2,many,TGTGCCAGTAGTATAGCACTAGCGGGGGTCTACGAGCAGTACTTC,CASSIALAGVYEQYF
TRBJ1-2,TRBV9,NA,once,TGTGCCAGCAGCGGCGCCTCCCCGGGGGGAGCTTCTGGCTACACCTTC,CASSGASPGGASGYTF
TRBJ1-2,TRBV30,NA,few,TGTGCCTGGAGTGTTCTTGGTGGCTACACCTTC,CAWSVLGGYTF
TRBJ1-6,TRBV25-1,NA,NA,TGTGCCAGCAGTGAAACAGGTCCAAATAATTCACCCCTCCACTTT,CASSETGPNNSPLHF
TRBJ2-5,TRBV15,NA,NA,TGTGCCACCAGCAGAGATTATAGGGTTATGCACTTC,CATSRDYRVMHF
TRBJ2-2,TRBV28,NA,many,TGTGCCAGCCACCTTAGTAACACCGGGGAGCTGTTTTTT,CASHLSNTGELFF
TRBJ1-6,TRBV6-1,TRBD1,few,TGTGCCAGCAGTCCCGGGACAGGGGGCTGGATGATCCCTTCACCCCTCCACTTT,CASSPGTGGWMIPSPLHF
TRBJ2-1,TRBV7-6,NA,NA,TGTGCCAGCAGCCAGGCGGGCGATGAGCAGTTCTTC,CASSQAGDEQFF
TRBJ1-4,TRBV20-1,NA,NA,TGCAGTGCTGTTCCTCCAGGGGCAGGGTCAAATGAAAAACTGTTTTTT,CSAVPPGAGSNEKLFF
TRBJ1-5,TRBV7-2,NA,many,TGTGCCAGCAGCCCACAGACAGGTCCCAATCAGCCCCAGCATTTT,CASSPQTGPNQPQHF
TRBJ1-1,TRBV5-6,TRBD1,few,TGTGCCAGCAGCTTGCCTCTGGGACAGGGGATGAACACTGAAGCTTTCTTT,CASSLPLGQGMNTEAFF
TRBJ1-5,TRBV6-1,NA,few,TGTGCCAGCAGCGAAGTAGGGACAAACAATCAGCCCCAGCATTTT,CASSEVGTNNQPQHF
TRBJ2-3,TRBV19,NA,few,TGTGCCACCCGGGCGGGAAGCACAGATACGCAGTATTTT,CATRAGSTDTQYF
TRBJ1-1,TRBV4-3,NA,NA,TGCTCCAGCAGCCAAGCCGCTCGGCAGGAACGGAACACTGAAGCTTTCTTT,CSSSQAARQERNTEAFF
TRBJ2-1,TRBV7-3,TRBD2,many,TGTGCCAGCAGCCCCTTAGCGGGAGGGTACAATGAGCAGTTCTTC,CASSPLAGGYNEQFF
TRBJ1-5,TRBV29-1,TRBD1,NA,TGCAGCGTTTTGGTGGCAGGGGGTCAGCCCCAGCATTTT,CSVLVAGGQPQHF
TRBJ1-4,TRBV11-2,NA,few,TGTGCCAGCAGCCCAACAGGTGCAACTAATGAAAAACTGTTTTTT,CASSPTGATNEKLFF
TRBJ1-1,TRBV27,NA,many,TGTGCCAGCAGTTTGCTGGGACGGAGAACTGAAGCTTTCTTT,CASSLLGRRTEAFF
TRBJ2-7,TRBV12-3/TRBV12-4,TRBD1,many,TGTGCCAGCAGTCCAGCGACAGGGATCCCCTACGAGCAGTACTTC,CASSPATGIPYEQYF
TRBJ2-2,TRBV11-1,TRBD1,NA,TGTGCCAGCAGCTTTGCTCAGGGGGCTAACACCGGGGAGCTGTTTTTT,CASSFAQGANTGELFF
TRBJ2-1,TRBV20-1,NA,many,TGCAGTGCGAAGGACCCAGACAGAAGCTCCTACAATGAGCAGTTCTTC,CSAKDPDRSSYNEQFF
TRBJ1-2,TRBV28,NA,many,TGTGCCAGCAGCACAGGGACGGCTAACTATGGCTACACCTTC,CASSTGTANYGYTF
TRBJ1-1,TRBV18,NA,many,TGTGCCAGCACTGGAGGAGGTAGGACTGAAGCTTTCTTT,CASTGGGRTEAFF
TRBJ2-3,TRBV5-5,TRBD2,many,TGTGCCAGCACCACGCAAGGACTAGAGTCAGATACGCAGTATTTT,CASTTQGLESDTQYF
TRBJ1-1,TRBV28,NA,many,TGTGCCAGCAGTTCCGCCCCCAGGAACGGGGCCACTGAAGCTTTCTTT,CASSSAPRNGATEAFF
TRBJ2-3,TRBV14,TRBD2,NA,TGTGCCAGCAGCCAAGATGTTCGGACTAGCGGGAGAGGAGGCACAGATACGCAGTATTTT,CASSQDVRTSGRGGTDTQYF
TRBJ1-1,TRBV5-1,NA,many,TGCGCCAGCAGCTGGGGGGAGAACACTGAAGCTTTCTTT,CASSWGENTEAFF
TRBJ2-3,TRBV7-9,TRBD2,many,TGTGCCAGCACCGCCGGGTCACTAGCGGGGAGGGGGACGCAGTATTTT,CASTAGSLAGRGTQYF
TRBJ2-3,TRBV18,TRBD2,many,TGTGCCAGCTCACCTCCTAGCGGGGCTAGCACAGATACGCAGTATTTT,CASSPPSGASTDTQYF
TRBJ2-2,TRBV12-3/TRBV12-4,NA,many,TGTGCCAGCAGTTTAAGGGCCTTGAGGGGCGGGGAGCTGTTTTTT,CASSLRALRGGELFF
TRBJ1-1,TRBV27,NA,few,TGTGCCAGCAGTTTACTGGTGAAGGGGACTGAAGCTTTCTTT,CASSLLVKGTEAFF
TRBJ1-2,TRBV7-2,TRBD1,many,TGTGCCAGCAGCTTAGAAGCAGGGGGTTATGGCTACACCTTC,CASSLEAGGYGYTF
TRBJ1-6,TRBV2,NA,few,TGTGCCAGCGGGACTAAATCGGTAGCCTCACCCCTCCACTTT,CASGTKSVASPLHF
TRBJ1-2,TRBV6-1,NA,many,TGTGCCAGCAGTGAAAGTCGCAGCTATGGCTACACCTTC,CASSESRSYGYTF
TRBJ1-1,TRBV11-2,NA,many,TGTGCCAGCAGCGCGGTCAAGAACACTGAAGCTTTCTTT,CASSAVKNTEAFF
TRBJ2-1,TRBV12-3/TRBV12-4,NA,many,TGTGCCAGCAGTTTCGGGTCACCGAGGAATGAGCAGTTCTTC,CASSFGSPRNEQFF
TRBJ1-1,TRBV12-3/TRBV12-4,TRBD1,many,TGTGCCAGCAGTATCCAGGACAGGGCAGCTTTCTTT,CASSIQDRAAFF
TRBJ2-1,TRBV20-1,TRBD2,many,TGCAGTGCTAGAAAGTTTCTAGCGGGAGGCAATGAGCAGTTCTTC,CSARKFLAGGNEQFF
TRBJ1-3,TRBV9,NA,NA,TGTGCCAGCAGCCCCTCGGGGGCTGGAAACACCATATATTTT,CASSPSGAGNTIYF
TRBJ1-1,TRBV11-2,NA,many,TGTGCCAGCAGGAATACTGAGGGTACTGAAGCTTTCTTT,CASRNTEGTEAFF
TRBJ2-2,TRBV6-2/TRBV6-3,NA,many,TGTGCCAGCACCAAGGATGGTGCCGGGTCTGGGGAGCTGTTTTTT,CASTKDGAGSGELFF
TRBJ1-1,TRBV12-3/TRBV12-4,NA,many,TGTGCCAGCAGTTTTGACGGGAGGGAGAACACTGAAGCTTTCTTT,CASSFDGRENTEAFF
TRBJ1-1,TRBV28,TRBD1,many,TGTGCCAGCAGTTCGTACGGGACAGGGGACACTGAAGCTTTCTTT,CASSSYGTGDTEAFF
TRBJ2-7,TRBV20-1,TRBD1,many,TGCAGTGCTAGGGACAGGCAGGACTACGAGCAGTACTTC,CSARDRQDYEQYF
TRBJ2-5,TRBV20-1,TRBD2,many,TGCAGTGCTAGTGGCGGGGGGGAGATCCAAGAGACCCAGTACTTC,CSASGGGEIQETQYF
TRBJ1-1,TRBV5-1,NA,many,TGCGCCAGCAGCTTGGCAAGGAACACTGAAGCTTTCTTT,CASSLARNTEAFF
TRBJ2-2,TRBV6-5,NA,many,TGTGCCAGCAGTTACGCCGGGGAGCTGTTTTTT,CASSYAGELFF
TRBJ2-7,TRBV27,NA,many,TGTGCCAGCAGAGCCTCGGGCCGATACGAGCAGTACTTC,CASRASGRYEQYF
TRBJ2-1,TRBV3-1,TRBD2,many,TGTGCCAGCAGCCAGGGACTAGCGGAGCAGTTCTTC,CASSQGLAEQFF
TRBJ2-7,TRBV18,NA,many,TGTGCCAGCTCATCCGCGTCCTACGAGCAGTACTTC,CASSSASYEQYF